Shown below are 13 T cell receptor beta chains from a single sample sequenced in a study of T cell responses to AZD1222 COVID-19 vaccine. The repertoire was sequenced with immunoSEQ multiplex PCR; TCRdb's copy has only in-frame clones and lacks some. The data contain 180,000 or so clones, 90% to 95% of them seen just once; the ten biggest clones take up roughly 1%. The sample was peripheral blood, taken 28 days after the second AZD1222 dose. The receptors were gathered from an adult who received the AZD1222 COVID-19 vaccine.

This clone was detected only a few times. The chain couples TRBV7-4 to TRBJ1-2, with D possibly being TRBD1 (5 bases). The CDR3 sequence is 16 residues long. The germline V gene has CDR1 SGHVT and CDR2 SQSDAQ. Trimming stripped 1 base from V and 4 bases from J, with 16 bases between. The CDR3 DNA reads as TGTGCCAGCAGCTTAGTGTGGGGCCGCCGCTTCTATGGCTACACCTTC. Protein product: CASSLVWGRRFYGYTF.

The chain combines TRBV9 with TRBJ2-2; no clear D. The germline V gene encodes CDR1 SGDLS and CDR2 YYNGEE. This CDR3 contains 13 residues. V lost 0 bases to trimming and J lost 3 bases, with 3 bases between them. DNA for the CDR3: TGTGCCAGCAGCGTAGCTCACACCGGGGAGCTGTTTTTT. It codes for CASSVAHTGELFF.

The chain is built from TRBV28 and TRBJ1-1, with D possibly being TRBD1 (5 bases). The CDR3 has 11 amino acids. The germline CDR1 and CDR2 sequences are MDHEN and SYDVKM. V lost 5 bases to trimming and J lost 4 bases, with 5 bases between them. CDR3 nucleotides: TGTGCCAGCAGTAGGGGCACTGAAGCTTTCTTT. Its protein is CASSRGTEAFF.

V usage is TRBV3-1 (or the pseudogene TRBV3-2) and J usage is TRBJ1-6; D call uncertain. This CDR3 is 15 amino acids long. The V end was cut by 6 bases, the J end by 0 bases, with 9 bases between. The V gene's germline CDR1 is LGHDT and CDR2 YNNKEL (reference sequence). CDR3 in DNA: TGTGCCAGCAGTCCAGAGAGCTCCTATAATTCACCCCTCCACTTT. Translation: CASSPESSYNSPLHF.

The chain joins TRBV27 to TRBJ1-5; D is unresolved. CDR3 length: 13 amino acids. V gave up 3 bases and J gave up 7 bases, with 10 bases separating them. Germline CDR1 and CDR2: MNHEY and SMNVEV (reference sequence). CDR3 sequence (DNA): TGTGCCAGCAGTTTTGAGGGCGGACAGCCCCAGCATTTT. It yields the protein CASSFEGGQPQHF.

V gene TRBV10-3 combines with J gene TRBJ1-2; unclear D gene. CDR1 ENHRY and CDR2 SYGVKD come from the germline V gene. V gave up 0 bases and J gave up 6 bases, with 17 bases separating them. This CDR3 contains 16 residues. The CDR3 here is CAISESLGKGFDGYTF. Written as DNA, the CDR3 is TGTGCCATCAGTGAGTCTTTAGGCAAGGGCTTTGATGGCTACACCTTC.

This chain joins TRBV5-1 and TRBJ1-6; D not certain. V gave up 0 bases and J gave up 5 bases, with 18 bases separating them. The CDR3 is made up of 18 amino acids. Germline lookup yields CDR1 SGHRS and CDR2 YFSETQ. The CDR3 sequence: CASSLGSVLRDNNSPLHF. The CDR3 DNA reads TGCGCCAGCAGCTTGGGTTCGGTGCTTCGGGATAATAATTCACCCCTCCACTTT.

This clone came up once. As DNA, the CDR3 is TGTGCCATTACCGGGGACAGGTATGACAATGAGCAGTTCTTC. Translated, it gives CAITGDRYDNEQFF. This chain links TRBV10-3 with TRBJ2-1, with 8 bases aligning to TRBD1. CDR3 size: 14 residues. Unmatched junction bases numbered 9, after V lost 9 bases and J lost 5 bases. The germline gives CDR1 ENHRY, CDR2 SYGVKD.

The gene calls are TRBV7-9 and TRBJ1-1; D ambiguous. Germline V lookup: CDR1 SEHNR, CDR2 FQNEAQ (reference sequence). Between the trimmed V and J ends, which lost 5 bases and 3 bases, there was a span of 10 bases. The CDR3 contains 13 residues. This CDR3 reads CASSLPTYTEAFF. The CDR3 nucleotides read TGTGCCAGCAGCCTCCCCACGTACACTGAAGCTTTCTTT.

The CDR3 spells CASSSRVGTQGGYTF. The CDR3 DNA reads TGTGCCAGCAGCTCCAGGGTCGGGACCCAGGGAGGCTACACCTTC. The chain has TRBV7-2 and TRBJ1-2; maybe TRBD1 (5 bases). CDR3 length: 15 amino acids. Trimming removed 4 bases from V and 8 bases from J, with 20 bases in between. From germline, CDR1 is SGHTA and CDR2 FQGNSA.

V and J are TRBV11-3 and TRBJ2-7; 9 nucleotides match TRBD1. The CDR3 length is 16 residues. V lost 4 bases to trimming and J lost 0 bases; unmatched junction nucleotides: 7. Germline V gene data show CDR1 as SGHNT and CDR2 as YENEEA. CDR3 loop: CASSSTGTGTSYEQYF. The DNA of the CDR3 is TGTGCCAGCAGCTCCACCGGGACAGGGACCTCCTACGAGCAGTACTTC.

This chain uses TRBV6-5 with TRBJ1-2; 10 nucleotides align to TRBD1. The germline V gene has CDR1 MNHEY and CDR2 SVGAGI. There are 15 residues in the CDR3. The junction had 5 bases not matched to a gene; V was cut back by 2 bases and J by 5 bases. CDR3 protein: CASSYQRTGGYGYTF. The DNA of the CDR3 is TGTGCCAGCAGTTACCAAAGGACAGGGGGGTATGGCTACACCTTC.

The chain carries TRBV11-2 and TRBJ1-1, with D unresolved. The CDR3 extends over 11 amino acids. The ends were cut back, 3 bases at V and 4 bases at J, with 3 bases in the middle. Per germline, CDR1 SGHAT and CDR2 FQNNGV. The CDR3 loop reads CASSFSTEAFF. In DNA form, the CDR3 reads TGTGCCAGCAGCTTTTCCACTGAAGCTTTCTTT.